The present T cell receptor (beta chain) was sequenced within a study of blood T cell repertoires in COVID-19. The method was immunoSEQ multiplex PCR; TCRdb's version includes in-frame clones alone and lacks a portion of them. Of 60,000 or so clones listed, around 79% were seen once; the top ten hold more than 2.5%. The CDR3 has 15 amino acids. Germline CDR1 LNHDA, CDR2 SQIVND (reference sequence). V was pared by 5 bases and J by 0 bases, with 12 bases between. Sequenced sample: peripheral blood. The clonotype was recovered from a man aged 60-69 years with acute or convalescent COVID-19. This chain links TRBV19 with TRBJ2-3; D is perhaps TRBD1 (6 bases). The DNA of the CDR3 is TGTGCCAGTAGTCCGAGGGGGAGAAGCACAGATACGCAGTATTTT. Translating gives CASSPRGRSTDTQYF.